These 20 T cell receptor beta chains were all obtained from the same sample, sequenced in a study of blood T cells in healthy people across ages (dated by TCRdb to about 2015). The library was produced with 5' RACE. These reads were obtained on an Illumina HiSeq 2500. A second about 7 to 11 cycle PCR used a sample-barcoded 5' primer and a J-beta primer mix. TCRdb took the public reads, trimmed them with fastp at Q25, ran MiXCR for clone calling and kept in-frame beta chains. For every CDR3 protein sequence, its rows merge into one entry that carries the most common genes and DNA. The sample records 800,000 to 950,000 distinct CDR3 sequences, about 29% of which are singletons. The ten largest clonotypes hold about 10% of the sample. This sample was shared with a second study, whose subject was T cells of mothers and their children.

The sequenced material came from blood. The origin of the receptors is a woman in her thirties or forties in good health.

This clonotype was seen ten or more times. The V and J genes are TRBV5-1 and TRBJ2-1, with 9 nucleotides matching TRBD2. This CDR3 is 15 amino acids long. V was clipped by 4 bases and J by 4 bases; unmatched bases: 6. CDR1 is SGHRS, CDR2 YFSETQ, per germline. CDR3 nucleotides: TGCGCCAGCAGCCGCGTAGCGGGGGCTTACAATGAGCAGTTCTTC. It encodes CASSRVAGAYNEQFF.

The rearrangement links TRBV12-3 or TRBV12-4 to TRBJ2-1, with D possibly TRBD2 on 5 matching bases. The V end was cut by 5 bases, the J end by 13 bases, with 15 bases between. This CDR3 spans 12 amino acids. This chain's CDR3 is CASSADLTLQFF. The CDR3 coding sequence is TGTGCCAGCAGTGCGGACTTGACCCTTCAGTTCTTC.

This chain joins TRBV9 and TRBJ1-1; TRBD1 might be the D (5 bases). The CDR3 extends over 14 amino acids. Germline CDR1 is SGDLS and CDR2 is YYNGEE. The V end was cut by 0 bases, the J end by 4 bases, with 10 bases between. CDR3 DNA: TGTGCCAGCAGCGTAGCTGGGGGGAGCACTGAAGCTTTCTTT. Its protein product is CASSVAGGSTEAFF.

J is TRBJ2-1 and V is TRBV6-2 or TRBV6-3; a possible D gene is TRBD2 (7 bases). The V gene lost 5 bases and the J gene lost 8 bases, with 16 bases spanning the gap. This CDR3 comprises 14 residues. CDR1 is MNHEY, CDR2 SVGEGT, per germline. The CDR3, as DNA: TGTGCCAGCAGTGGTGGGGGGGCAGGCGATGAGCAGTTCTTC. This translates into CASSGGGAGDEQFF.

This clonotype was seen a few times. A clone one base away is much larger, so this may be a read error. The chain employs TRBV11-2 and TRBJ2-3; D is undetermined. CDR1 and CDR2 from the germline V gene are SGHAT and FQNNGV. This CDR3 is 12 amino acids long. CDR3 region: CASSPVTDMQYF. The DNA of the CDR3 is TGTGCCAGCAGCCCGGTCACAGATATGCAGTATTTT.

Details on this clonotype: This may be a read error: a much more frequent sequence differs by one nucleotide. CDR3 bases: TGTGCCAGCGGAAAAAGCCCCTACAATGAGCAGTTCTTC. It yields the protein CASGKSPYNEQFF. The J gene is TRBJ2-1, the V gene TRBV9, with unresolved D. This CDR3 comprises 13 residues. Germline lookup yields CDR1 SGDLS and CDR2 YYNGEE. Trimming removed 7 bases at V and 2 bases at J, with 10 bases between.

This chain connects TRBV30 to TRBJ2-1; D gene ambiguous. Trimming removed 2 bases from V and 4 bases from J, with 9 bases in between. The CDR3 covers 13 residues. Germline V gene lookup returns CDR1 GTSNPN and CDR2 SVGIG (reference sequence). CDR3 sequence: CAWSRLLYNEQFF. As DNA, the CDR3 is TGTGCCTGGAGTCGATTATTATACAATGAGCAGTTCTTC. Looking up the rest from reference TRBV30 and TRBJ2-1 gives the full variable domain: SQTIHQWPATLVQPVGSPLSLECTVEGTSNPNLYWYRQAAGRGLQLLFYSVGIGQISSEVPQNLSASRPQDRQFILSSKKLLLSDSGFYLCAWSRLLYNEQFFGPGTRLTVL.

The V gene is TRBV5-1, the J gene TRBJ2-1; 12 bases match TRBD2. Germline V gene data show CDR1 as SGHRS and CDR2 as YFSETQ. With V trimmed by 4 bases and J by 6 bases, 8 bases remained unmatched. CDR3 size: 16 residues. CDR3 DNA sequence: TGCGCCAGCAGCCCTACTCTAGCGGGGGGGATCAATGAGCAGTTCTTC. As protein: CASSPTLAGGINEQFF.

Details on this clonotype: A much larger clonotype is one base distant, so this may be a read error. The genes are TRBV6-4 and TRBJ2-1; 14 bases line up with TRBD2. In germline, CDR1 is MRHNA, CDR2 SNTAGT. This CDR3 region has 16 residues. The J segment lost 7 bases and the V segment lost 7 bases, leaving 9 bases of the junction unmatched. CDR3 loop: CASKRTSGGTSNEQFF. In DNA form, the CDR3 reads TGTGCCAGCAAACGGACTAGCGGGGGGACTAGTAATGAGCAGTTCTTC.

This clonotype was counted many times. The V and J genes are TRBV15 and TRBJ2-5; possible D gene TRBD1, 6 bases. V was pared by 8 bases and J by 1 base, with 14 bases between. Germline assignment: CDR1 LNHNV and CDR2 YYDKDF (reference sequence). CDR3 length: 14 residues. CDR3: CATGRQGFQETQYF. CDR3 in DNA: TGTGCCACCGGAAGGCAGGGGTTCCAAGAGACCCAGTACTTC.

This clonotype was recorded once. CDR3 coding DNA: TGTGCCAGCAGCGCACCACGTGGAGAGCAGTACTTC. Amino acid sequence: CASSAPRGEQYF. The rearrangement links TRBV3-1 to TRBJ2-7; D not resolved. V lost 5 bases and J 7 bases, leaving 12 bases between the germline ends. The CDR3 extends over 12 amino acids. CDR1 and CDR2 (germline): LGHDT, YNNKEL (reference sequence).

This clonotype was seen only a few times. This sequence joins TRBV5-1 and TRBJ1-2, with 7 bases matching TRBD1. Germline V gene lookup returns CDR1 SGHRS and CDR2 YFSETQ. The length of the CDR3 is 17 residues. J lost 1 base, V lost 2 bases, and 11 bases had no gene match. The CDR3 coding sequence is TGCGCCAGCAGCTTTCAAGGACAGGCTTCGTTTAACTATGGCTACACCTTC. It yields the protein CASSFQGQASFNYGYTF.

This rearrangement joins TRBV2 to TRBJ2-5, with a tentative D call TRBD1 (6 bases). The DNA end is more similar to TRBJ2-7, so the J call may be wrong. Germline V CDR1 and CDR2: SNHLY, FYNNEI. CDR3 length equals 14 residues. The CDR3 sequence is CASSVQSRGYEQYF. The CDR3 nucleotides are TGTGCCAGCAGTGTTCAGTCCAGGGGCTACGAGCAGTACTTC.

Comment on this clonotype: This may arise from a read error, as a much more abundant clone is one base away. The rearrangement joins TRBV20-1 to TRBJ2-5; D is unclear. The tail of the sequence fits TRBJ2-7 better, so the J call may be wrong. Germline V gives CDR1 DFQATT, CDR2 SNEGSKA (reference sequence). The CDR3 covers 11 residues. The CDR3 region has the DNA TGCAGTGCTAGACAGACCTACGAGCAGTACTTC. Translation: CSARQTYEQYF.

This clonotype was detected a few times. The CDR3 loop is CASSSGLYGYTF. As DNA, the CDR3 is TGTGCCAGCAGTTCCGGGCTCTATGGCTACACCTTC. V usage is TRBV12-3 or TRBV12-4 and J usage is TRBJ1-2; D is undetermined. The V gene lost 4 bases and the J gene lost 4 bases, with 7 bases spanning the gap. This CDR3 has 12 amino acids.

A few counts support this clonotype. The chain uses TRBV18 and TRBJ2-7, with 8 bases lining up with TRBD1. The CDR3 sequence is 16 residues long. The V segment lost 0 bases and the J segment 1 base; nucleotides outside the gene matches: 5. Germline values: CDR1 KGHSH, CDR2 LQKENI. The CDR3 spells CASSPPHRGSSYEQYF. CDR3 coding DNA: TGTGCCAGCTCACCACCTCACAGGGGGTCTTCCTACGAGCAGTACTTC.

This clonotype was found many times. The V call is TRBV20-1, the J call TRBJ1-2; no firm D call. V gave up 2 bases and J gave up 3 bases, with 19 bases separating them. Germline V gives CDR1 DFQATT, CDR2 SNEGSKA (reference sequence). The CDR3 extends over 16 amino acids. The CDR3 DNA reads TGCAGTGCTAGAAGTCCTTTAGGCAGGTCCTACTATGGCTACACCTTC. The encoded protein is CSARSPLGRSYYGYTF.

The chain links TRBV4-2 to TRBJ2-1, with TRBD2 identical over 8 bases. With 0 bases clipped from V and 0 bases from J, the junction kept 7 bases outside the gene matches. The CDR3 is made up of 18 amino acids. The germline gives CDR1 LGHNA, CDR2 YNFKEQ. The CDR3 sequence is CASSQERLAGGSYNEQFF. The CDR3 nucleotides read TGTGCCAGCAGCCAAGAAAGGCTAGCGGGCGGCTCCTACAATGAGCAGTTCTTC.

The genes are TRBV12-3 or TRBV12-4 and TRBJ2-7; possibly TRBD1 for D (5 bases). The ends were cut back, 6 bases at V and 4 bases at J, with 10 bases in the middle. The CDR3 consists of 12 residues. CDR3 in DNA: TGTGCCAGCAGACTGGACACGTACGAGCAGTACTTC. Residues: CASRLDTYEQYF.

The chain joins TRBV7-8 to TRBJ1-1; a possible D gene is TRBD1 (5 bases). This CDR3 is built from 13 residues. The germline V and J ends were trimmed by 2 bases and 7 bases, with 11 bases remaining between them. Germline CDR1 reads SGHVS; CDR2 reads FQNEAQ. CDR3 residues: CASSLSRTFEAFF. CDR3 DNA sequence: TGTGCCAGCAGCTTATCGCGGACATTTGAAGCTTTCTTT.